This T cell receptor (beta chain) came from a study of blood T cell repertoires in COVID-19. As for the study in general: Spain, Italy and the United States supplied samples that represented acute and convalescent COVID-19.

This table comes from immunoSEQ multiplex PCR, and its TCRdb copy is limited to in-frame clones, with some not included. The sample shows approximately 300,000 clones, roughly 89% of them seen only once. This TCR came from a man in his forties with acute or convalescent COVID-19. Source material: peripheral blood.

CDR3 sequence: CASSRLQANYGYTF. The CDR3 DNA sequence: TGTGCCAGCAGCCGCCTACAGGCTAACTATGGCTACACCTTC. J is TRBJ1-2 and V is TRBV11-2, with a possible D match to TRBD1 (5 bases). Trimming removed 5 bases at V and 0 bases at J, with 10 bases between. The germline V gene encodes CDR1 SGHAT and CDR2 FQNNGV. CDR3 length: 14 residues.